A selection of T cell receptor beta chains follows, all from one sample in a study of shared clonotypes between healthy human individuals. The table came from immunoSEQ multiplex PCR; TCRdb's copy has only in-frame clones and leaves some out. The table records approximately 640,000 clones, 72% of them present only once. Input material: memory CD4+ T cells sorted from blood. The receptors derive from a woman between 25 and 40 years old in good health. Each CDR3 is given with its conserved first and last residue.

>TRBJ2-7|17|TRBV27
CASAYRTGTLSSYEQYF
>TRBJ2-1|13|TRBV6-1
CASAGGLTDEQFF
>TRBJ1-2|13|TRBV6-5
CASSSMTGKGYTF
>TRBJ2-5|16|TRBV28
CASSATLGTGAETQYF
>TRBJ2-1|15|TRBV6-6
CASSPSAGDYNEQFF
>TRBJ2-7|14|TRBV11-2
CASSFTGQTYEQYF
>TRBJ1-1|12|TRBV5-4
CASSSGQLEAFF
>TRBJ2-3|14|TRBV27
CASKASGRVDTQYF
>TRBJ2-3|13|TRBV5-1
CASSLTLTDTQYF
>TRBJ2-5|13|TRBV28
CASSLDRVETQYF
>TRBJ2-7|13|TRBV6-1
CASSGGPSYEQYF
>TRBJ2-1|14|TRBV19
CASTPAGTYNEQFF
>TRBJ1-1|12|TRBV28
CASRGGLTEAFF
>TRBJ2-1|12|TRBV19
CASSRQNNEQFF
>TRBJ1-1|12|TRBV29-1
CSARGHNTEAFF
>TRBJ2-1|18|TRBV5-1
CASSVWTSGSQGHNEQFF
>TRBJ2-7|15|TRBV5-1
CASSTAGTGPYEQYF
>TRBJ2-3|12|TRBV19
CASRTGLDTQYF
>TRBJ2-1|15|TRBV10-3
CAISLGLAGYNEQFF
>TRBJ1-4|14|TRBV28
CASSLGGSNEKLFF
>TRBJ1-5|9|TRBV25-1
CVQGQPQHF
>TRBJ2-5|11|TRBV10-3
CAISKGETQYF
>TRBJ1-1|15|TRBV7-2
CASSSSLGRWPEAFF
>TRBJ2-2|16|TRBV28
CASSQATSTDTGELFF
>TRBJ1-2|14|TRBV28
CASRGQGSYYGYTF
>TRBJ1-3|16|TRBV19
CASSDLIGGSGNTIYF
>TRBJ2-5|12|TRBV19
CASSMGEGAQYF